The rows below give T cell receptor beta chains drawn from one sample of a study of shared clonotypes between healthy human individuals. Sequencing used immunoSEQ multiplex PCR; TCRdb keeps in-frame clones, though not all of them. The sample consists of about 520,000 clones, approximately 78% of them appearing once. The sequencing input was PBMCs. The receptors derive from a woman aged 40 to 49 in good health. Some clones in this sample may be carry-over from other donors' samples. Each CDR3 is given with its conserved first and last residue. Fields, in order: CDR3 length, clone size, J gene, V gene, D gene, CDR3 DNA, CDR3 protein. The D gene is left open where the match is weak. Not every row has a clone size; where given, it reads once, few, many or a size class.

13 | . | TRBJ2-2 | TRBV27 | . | TGTGCCAGCAGAGCGGCCCACACCGGGGAGCTGTTTTTT | CASRAAHTGELFF
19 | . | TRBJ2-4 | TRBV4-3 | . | TGCGCCAGCAGCCAAGACCCCGCCCGGACTACACTAGCCAAAAACATTCAGTACTTC | CASSQDPARTTLAKNIQYF
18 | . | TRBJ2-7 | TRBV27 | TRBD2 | TGTGCCAGCAGTTTAAGGGGACTAGCGGGAGGGAGCTCCTACGAGCAGTACTTC | CASSLRGLAGGSSYEQYF
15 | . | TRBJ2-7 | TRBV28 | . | TGTGCCAGCAGTTTATGGGGGACTGGATCCTACGAGCAGTACTTC | CASSLWGTGSYEQYF
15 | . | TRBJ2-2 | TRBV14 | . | TGTGCCAGCAGCCTAAAACGGAAGAACACCGGGGAGCTGTTTTTT | CASSLKRKNTGELFF
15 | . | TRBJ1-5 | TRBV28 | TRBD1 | TGTGCCAGCAGCCCGGACAGGGCTGCCAATCAGCCCCAGCATTTT | CASSPDRAANQPQHF
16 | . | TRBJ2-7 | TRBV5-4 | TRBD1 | TGTGCCAGCAGCTTGGGGTCCCGGCAGGGGGCCTACGAGCAGTACTTC | CASSLGSRQGAYEQYF
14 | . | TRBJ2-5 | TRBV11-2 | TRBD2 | TGTGCCAGCAGCTTAGTTACTAGCGGGAATTATCGGTACTTC | CASSLVTSGNYRYF
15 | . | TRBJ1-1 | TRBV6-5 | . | TGTGCCAGCAGTTACTCATGGAGCTCGAACACTGAAGCTTTCTTT | CASSYSWSSNTEAFF
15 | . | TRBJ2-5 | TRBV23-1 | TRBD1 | TGCGCCAGCAGTCAATCGATAGGGGGCGGAGAGACCCAGTACTTC | CASSQSIGGGETQYF
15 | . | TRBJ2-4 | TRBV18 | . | TGTGCCAGCTCACCACCAAGTCGACAGGGAGGCATTCAGTACTTC | CASSPPSRQGGIQYF
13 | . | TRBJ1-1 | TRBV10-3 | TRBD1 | TGTGCCATCAGTGAATCAGGGGGCACTGAAGCTTTCTTT | CAISESGGTEAFF
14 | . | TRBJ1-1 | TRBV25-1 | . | TGTGCCAGCATGGGGCAGGAAAAAACCACTGAAGCTTTCTTT | CASMGQEKTTEAFF
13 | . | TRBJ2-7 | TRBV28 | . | TGTGCCAGCAGGCTAGGTCCCTCCTACGAGCAGTACTTC | CASRLGPSYEQYF
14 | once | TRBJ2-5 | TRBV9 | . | TGTGCCAGCAGCGTAGGGGGAGGTCGGGAGACCCAGTACTTC | CASSVGGGRETQYF
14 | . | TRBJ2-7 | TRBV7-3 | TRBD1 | TGTGCCAGCAGCTTAAAAGGGACAGGGGAGGTGCAGTACTTC | CASSLKGTGEVQYF
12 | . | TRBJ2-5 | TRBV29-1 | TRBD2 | TGCAGCGTTAAGCGGGAGGGAGAGACCCAGTACTTC | CSVKREGETQYF
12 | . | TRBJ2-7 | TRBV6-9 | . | TGTGCCAGCAGTTATTGGTCCTACGAGCAGTACTTC | CASSYWSYEQYF
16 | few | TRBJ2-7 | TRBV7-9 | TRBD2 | TGTGCCAGCAGCTTAGTCATACTTGGCGGGAGATACGAGCAGTACTTC | CASSLVILGGRYEQYF
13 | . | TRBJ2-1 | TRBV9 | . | TGTGCCAGCAGCGGGAGCTCCTACAATGAGCAGTTCTTC | CASSGSSYNEQFF
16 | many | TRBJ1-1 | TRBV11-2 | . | TGTGCCAGCAGCTCCCCTGAGTGGATTCGGGACACTGAAGCTTTCTTT | CASSSPEWIRDTEAFF
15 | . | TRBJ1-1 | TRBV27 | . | TGTGCCAGCAGTTCCCGGGCCATTGGCGCCACTGAAGCTTTCTTT | CASSSRAIGATEAFF
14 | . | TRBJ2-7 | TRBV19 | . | TGTGCCAGTAGTATCTCGCAGGCCTCCTACGAGCAGTACTTC | CASSISQASYEQYF
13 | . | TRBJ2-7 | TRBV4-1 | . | TGCGCCAGCAGCCAAGTTTGGTTGCACGAGCAGTACTTC | CASSQVWLHEQYF
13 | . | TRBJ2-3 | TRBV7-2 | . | TGTGCCAGCAGCTTCGCCGTGGGAGATACGCAGTATTTT | CASSFAVGDTQYF
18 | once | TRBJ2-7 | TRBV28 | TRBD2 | TGTGCCAGCAGGGGCAGCGGACTAGCGGGAGCAGGCATCTACGAGCAGTACTTC | CASRGSGLAGAGIYEQYF
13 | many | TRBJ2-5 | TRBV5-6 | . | TGTGCCAGCAGCGGTGACCCAGGGGAGACCCAGTACTTC | CASSGDPGETQYF
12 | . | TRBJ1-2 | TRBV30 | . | TGTGCCTGGAGTGTCTCAAGGGCTGGCTACACCTTC | CAWSVSRAGYTF
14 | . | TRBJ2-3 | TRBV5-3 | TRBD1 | TGTGCCAGAAGCTTGGACAGGGGGATAGATACGCAGTATTTT | CARSLDRGIDTQYF
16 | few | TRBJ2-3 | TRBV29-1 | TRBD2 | TGCAGCGTTGTGGGACTAGCGGGCTTTAGAGGGGATACGCAGTATTTT | CSVVGLAGFRGDTQYF
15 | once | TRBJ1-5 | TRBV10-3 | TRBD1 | TGTGCCATCAGTTACGGACAGGGTGGCAATCAGCCCCAGCATTTT | CAISYGQGGNQPQHF
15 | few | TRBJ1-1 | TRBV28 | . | TGTGCCAGCAGTTCCCCGGGCCCGTGGAACACTGAAGCTTTCTTT | CASSSPGPWNTEAFF
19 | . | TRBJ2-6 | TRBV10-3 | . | TGTGCCATCAGTGAGTCGGCAGGGCAATGGGGTTCTGGGGCCAACGTCCTGACTTTC | CAISESAGQWGSGANVLTF
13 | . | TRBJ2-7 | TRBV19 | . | TGTGCCAGTAGTGTGACAGTATCCGGGGAGCAGTACTTC | CASSVTVSGEQYF
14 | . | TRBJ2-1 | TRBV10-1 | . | TGCGCCAGCAGTGAGCCCTCGTCCGGGAATGAGCAGTTCTTC | CASSEPSSGNEQFF
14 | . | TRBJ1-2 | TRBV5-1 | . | TGCGCCAGCAGTCAAGGCGGGGGGCAGGATGGCTACACCTTC | CASSQGGGQDGYTF
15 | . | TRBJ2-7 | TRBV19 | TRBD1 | TGTGCCAGTAGTAGGGGACAGGGGAGCCCTTACGAGCAGTACTTC | CASSRGQGSPYEQYF
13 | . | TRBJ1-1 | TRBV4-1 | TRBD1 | TGCGCCAGCAGCCGACAGGGGGCCTCTGAAGCTTTCTTT | CASSRQGASEAFF
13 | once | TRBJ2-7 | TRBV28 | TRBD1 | TGTGCCAGCAACTTAGGGACAGCCTACGAGCAGTACTTC | CASNLGTAYEQYF
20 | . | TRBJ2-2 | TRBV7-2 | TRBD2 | TGTGCCAGCAGCTTAGCCCCGGGACTAGCGGGAGGCCCCAACACCGGGGAGCTGTTTTTT | CASSLAPGLAGGPNTGELFF
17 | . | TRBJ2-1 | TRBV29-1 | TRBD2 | TGCAGCGTTGAGCCCAAAGGTGGGGGAGGGCCGTTCAATGAGCAGTTCTTC | CSVEPKGGGGPFNEQFF
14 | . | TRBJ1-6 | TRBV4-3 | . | TGCGCCAGCAGCCCCGCACACTTGAATTCACCCCTCCACTTT | CASSPAHLNSPLHF
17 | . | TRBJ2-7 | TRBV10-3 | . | TGTGCCATCAGTGAGACCGGACTTTGGGCAGGGACCTACGAGCAGTACTTC | CAISETGLWAGTYEQYF
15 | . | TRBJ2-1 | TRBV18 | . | TGTGCCAGCTCACCCTCGGGGGCAGTAGGCAATGAGCAGTTCTTC | CASSPSGAVGNEQFF
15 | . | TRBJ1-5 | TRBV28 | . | TGTGCCAGCAGTTGGGGCAGTACCGCTAATCAGCCCCAGCATTTT | CASSWGSTANQPQHF
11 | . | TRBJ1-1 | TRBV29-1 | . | TGCAGCGTTTCCGATGCGGGTGAAGCTTTCTTT | CSVSDAGEAFF
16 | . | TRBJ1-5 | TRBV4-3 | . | TGCGCCAGCAGCCAAGATTTGAGACAGCCTTTTCTGCCCCAGCATTTT | CASSQDLRQPFLPQHF
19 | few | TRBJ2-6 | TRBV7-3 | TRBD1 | TGTGCCAGCAGCTCCACCGGGACAGGGGGCGCCTCTGGGGCCAACGTCCTGACTTTC | CASSSTGTGGASGANVLTF
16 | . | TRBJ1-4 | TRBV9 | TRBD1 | TGTGCCAGCAGCGTAGCCCCACAGGGGGTGGATGAAAAACTGTTTTTT | CASSVAPQGVDEKLFF
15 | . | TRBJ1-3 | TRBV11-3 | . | TGTGCCAGCAGCTTCCCAGACTATTCTGGAAACACCATATATTTT | CASSFPDYSGNTIYF